The 18 T cell receptor beta chains listed next were all sequenced from one sample in a study of blood T cell repertoires in COVID-19 (dated by TCRdb to 2020 to 2022). The library was produced with the immunoSEQ multiplex PCR assay. The immuneACCESS repertoire file appears here via TCRdb, limited to in-frame rearrangements. These files lack a portion of the clones; in checked studies, under half of the deficit traces to unresolved V genes, and the cause of the others is not known. In all, the sample holds about 200,000 clones, and about 85% of those were seen once. The top ten constitute roughly 7.9% of the sample. Sequenced material: peripheral blood. The receptors stem from a woman aged 80 or over with acute or convalescent COVID-19.

This chain's CDR3 is CASSETGYQPQHF. CDR3 nucleotides: TGTGCCAGTAGTGAAACGGGGTATCAGCCCCAGCATTTT. The rearrangement uses TRBV19 and TRBJ1-5; D remains ambiguous. This CDR3 spans 13 amino acids. V lost 5 bases and J 5 bases, leaving 10 bases between the germline ends. The germline V gene encodes CDR1 LNHDA and CDR2 SQIVND (reference sequence).

The genes are TRBV10-3 and TRBJ1-2, with TRBD1 identical over 12 bases. This CDR3 comprises 15 residues. J gave up 7 bases and V 3 bases, and 6 bases lay outside the gene matches. Germline V gives CDR1 ENHRY, CDR2 SYGVKD. CDR3: CAISDPGQGAFGYTF. CDR3 sequence (DNA): TGTGCCATCAGTGATCCGGGACAGGGGGCTTTTGGCTACACCTTC.

The chain has TRBV10-3 and TRBJ2-1; 16 bases map to TRBD2. Germline CDR1 ENHRY, CDR2 SYGVKD. This CDR3 is 16 amino acids long. Trimming at V came to 2 bases and at J to 13 bases, leaving 8 bases not matched to a gene. In DNA, the CDR3 is TGTGCCATCAGTGAGCCAGGGACTAGCGGGGGGGCCAAACAGTTCTTC. Protein: CAISEPGTSGGAKQFF.

This clone was found many times. This chain connects TRBV6-5 to TRBJ1-5; TRBD1 matches at 9 bases. This CDR3 contains 15 residues. V lost 4 bases to trimming and J lost 3 bases; unmatched junction nucleotides: 4. Germline V gene lookup returns CDR1 MNHEY and CDR2 SVGAGI. The CDR3 nucleotides read TGTGCCAGCAGTTCGGACAGGGGCGTCAATCAGCCCCAGCATTTT. This translates into CASSSDRGVNQPQHF.

The chain joins TRBV6-5 to TRBJ2-7; 8 nucleotides align to TRBD1. The CDR3 covers 15 residues. The germline CDR1 and CDR2 sequences are MNHEY and SVGAGI. V shed 4 bases and J 4 bases; nucleotides not matched to a gene: 9. In nucleotides, the CDR3 is TGTGCCAGCAGTTCTAAACGGACAGGGTTATACGAGCAGTACTTC. It translates to CASSSKRTGLYEQYF.

This clone was found once. The chain has TRBV11-2 and TRBJ1-2; TRBD1 is a possible D gene (6 bases). The ends were cut back, 1 base at V and 8 bases at J, with 14 bases in the middle. Per the germline V gene, CDR1 is SGHAT and CDR2 is FQNNGV. This CDR3 has 14 amino acids. The CDR3 sequence: CASSLGGQGTGYTF. CDR3 nucleotides: TGTGCCAGCAGCTTAGGGGGGCAGGGAACGGGCTACACCTTC. The full variable domain, in which reference TRBV11-2 and TRBJ1-2 provide the parts outside the CDR3, is EAGVAQSPRYKIIEKRQSVAFWCNPISGHATLYWYQQILGQGPKLLIQFQNNGVVDDSQLPKDRFSAERLKGVDSTLKIQPAKLEDSAVYLCASSLGGQGTGYTFGSGTRLTVV.

The rearrangement joins TRBV4-1 to TRBJ1-5; possibly TRBD1 for D (6 bases). The CDR3 covers 13 residues. V was clipped by 5 bases and J by 4 bases, with 9 bases between them. Germline lookup yields CDR1 MGHRA and CDR2 YSYEKL. The CDR3 sequence: CASSVQGNQPQHF. As DNA, the CDR3 is TGCGCCAGCAGCGTTCAGGGGAATCAGCCCCAGCATTTT.

The rearrangement links TRBV9 to TRBJ2-3, with D tentatively TRBD2 (6 bases). Looked up from germline, CDR1 is SGDLS and CDR2 is YYNGEE. V was clipped by 0 bases and J by 6 bases, with 17 bases between them. This CDR3 contains 16 residues. The CDR3, as DNA: TGTGCCAGCAGCGTAGGGGGACTTAGCCTTGTGGATACGCAGTATTTT. It encodes CASSVGGLSLVDTQYF.

V and J are TRBV6-6 and TRBJ2-7; no clear D. Germline lookup yields CDR1 MNHNY and CDR2 SVGAGI (reference sequence). This CDR3 comprises 16 residues. V was trimmed by 5 bases and J by 4 bases, leaving 21 bases between them. The CDR3 DNA follows: TGTGCCAGCAGTGCCGAAACAGAAGTAGGATCTTACGAGCAGTACTTC. This codes for CASSAETEVGSYEQYF.

The rearrangement links TRBV27 to TRBJ2-3, with 11 bases lining up with TRBD2. Germline-derived CDR1 and CDR2 are MNHEY and SMNVEV (reference sequence). The junction had 12 bases not matched to a gene; V was cut back by 4 bases and J by 6 bases. The CDR3 totals 17 residues. CDR3 DNA: TGTGCCAGCAGTTCCTCCGGGACTAGCGGTATCTATGATACGCAGTATTTT. As protein: CASSSSGTSGIYDTQYF.

The chain couples TRBV5-1 to TRBJ2-3; D is unresolved. The germline V gene has CDR1 SGHRS and CDR2 YFSETQ. The CDR3 has 14 amino acids. Deletions cut 3 bases from V and 0 bases from J, with 8 bases between. CDR3 bases: TGCGCCAGCAGCTCAGGCATTAGCACAGATACGCAGTATTTT. Translation: CASSSGISTDTQYF.

The chain joins TRBV28 to TRBJ2-7, with D possibly matching TRBD2 (6 bases). This CDR3 has 15 amino acids. The germline V gene encodes CDR1 MDHEN and CDR2 SYDVKM. Trimming removed 6 bases from V and 3 bases from J, with 18 bases in between. The CDR3 nucleotides read TGTGCCAGCAGGGCCTCACAGACGGGAGACTACGAGCAGTACTTC. This encodes CASRASQTGDYEQYF. The full variable domain, with the rest looked up from reference TRBV28 and TRBJ2-7, is DVKVTQSSRYLVKRTGEKVFLECVQDMDHENMFWYRQDPGLGLRLIYFSYDVKMKEKGDIPEGYSVSREKKERFSLILESASTNQTSMYLCASRASQTGDYEQYFGPGTRLTVT.

The CDR3 loop is CASSKGLAGRNTGELFF. The CDR3 nucleotides read TGTGCCAGTAGTAAAGGACTAGCGGGACGCAACACCGGGGAGCTGTTTTTT. This chain links TRBV19 with TRBJ2-2; 12 bases are a match to TRBD2. The V and J ends lost 4 bases and 2 bases, in that order; junction bases with no gene match: 5. There are 17 residues in the CDR3. CDR1 is LNHDA, CDR2 SQIVND, per germline (reference sequence).

The CDR3 loop reads CATSDFLRRGGRETQYF. Here the CDR3 DNA reads TGTGCCACCAGTGATTTCCTCAGACGGGGGGGAAGAGAGACCCAGTACTTC. The genes are TRBV24-1 and TRBJ2-5, with 8 bases that match TRBD2. V shed 1 base and J 4 bases; nucleotides not matched to a gene: 10. The CDR3 is 17 residues long. Germline CDR1 reads KGHDR; CDR2 reads SFDVKD.

This rearrangement joins TRBV3-1 (or the pseudogene TRBV3-2) to TRBJ1-1, with unresolved D. With 3 bases removed from V and 2 bases from J, the gap between germline ends came to 10 bases. This CDR3 has 14 residues. Germline CDR1 LGHDT, CDR2 YNNKEL (reference sequence). CDR3 residues: CASSQRQINTEAFF. In DNA, the CDR3 is TGTGCCAGCAGCCAGAGGCAGATTAACACTGAAGCTTTCTTT.

The J gene is TRBJ2-1, the V gene TRBV25-1; weak D call: TRBD1 (5 bases). The V gene lost 10 bases and the J gene lost 9 bases, with 13 bases spanning the gap. The CDR3 sequence is 11 residues long. CDR1 MGHDK and CDR2 SYGVNS come from the germline V gene. The CDR3 spells CATIGHAEQFF. CDR3 DNA sequence: TGTGCCACCATAGGACACGCTGAGCAGTTCTTC.

This chain connects TRBV9 to TRBJ2-7; TRBD2 matches 10 bases. The CDR3 covers 14 residues. The germline V gene encodes CDR1 SGDLS and CDR2 YYNGEE. Germline trimming cut 0 bases from V and 3 bases from J; bases unmatched to any gene: 0. In DNA, the CDR3 is TGTGCCAGCAGCGTAGGGACTAGCGGCTACGAGCAGTACTTC. It encodes CASSVGTSGYEQYF. Based on the CDR3 plus reference TRBV9 and TRBJ2-7, the full variable domain is DSGVTQTPKHLITATGQRVTLRCSPRSGDLSVYWYQQSLDQGLQFLIQYYNGEERAKGNILERFSAQQFPDLHSELNLSSLELGDSALYFCASSVGTSGYEQYFGPGTRLTVT.

The chain joins TRBV19 to TRBJ2-3, with 8 nucleotides matching TRBD2. The V segment lost 0 bases and the J segment 1 base; nucleotides outside the gene matches: 3. The CDR3 contains 16 residues. The germline V gene encodes CDR1 LNHDA and CDR2 SQIVND (reference sequence). In DNA, the CDR3 is TGTGCCAGTAGTATAGAGGTGACTAGCGGCACAGATACGCAGTATTTT. Protein sequence: CASSIEVTSGTDTQYF.